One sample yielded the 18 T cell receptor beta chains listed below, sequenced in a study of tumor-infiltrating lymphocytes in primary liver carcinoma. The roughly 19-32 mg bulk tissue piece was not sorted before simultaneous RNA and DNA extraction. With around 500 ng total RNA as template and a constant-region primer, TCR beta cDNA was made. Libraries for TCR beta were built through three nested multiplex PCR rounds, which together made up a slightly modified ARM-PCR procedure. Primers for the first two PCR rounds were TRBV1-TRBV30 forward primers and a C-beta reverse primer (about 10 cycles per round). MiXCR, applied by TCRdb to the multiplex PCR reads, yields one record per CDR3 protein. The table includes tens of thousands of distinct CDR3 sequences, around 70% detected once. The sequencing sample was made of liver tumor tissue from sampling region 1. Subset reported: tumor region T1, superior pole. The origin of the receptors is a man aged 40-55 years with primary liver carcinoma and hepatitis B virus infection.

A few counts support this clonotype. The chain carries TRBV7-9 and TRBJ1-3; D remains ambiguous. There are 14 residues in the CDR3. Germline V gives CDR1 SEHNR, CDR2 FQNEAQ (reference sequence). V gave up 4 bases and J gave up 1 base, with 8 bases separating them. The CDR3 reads CASSSWSSGNTIYF. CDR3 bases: TGTGCCAGCAGCTCTTGGTCATCTGGAAACACCATATATTTT.

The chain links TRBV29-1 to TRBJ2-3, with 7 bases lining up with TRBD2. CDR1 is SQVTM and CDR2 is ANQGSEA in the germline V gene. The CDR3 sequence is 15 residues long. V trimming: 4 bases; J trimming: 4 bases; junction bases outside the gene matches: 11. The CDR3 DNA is TGCAGCGTTGTAAATATCGGGACTAATGCAGATACGCAGTATTTT. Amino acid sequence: CSVVNIGTNADTQYF.

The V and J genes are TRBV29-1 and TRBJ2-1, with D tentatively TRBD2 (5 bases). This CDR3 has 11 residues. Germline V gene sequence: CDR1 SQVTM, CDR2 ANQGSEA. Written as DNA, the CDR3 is TGCATCGCACCCAGTGGCGGGGAGCAGTTCTTC. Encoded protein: CIAPSGGEQFF.

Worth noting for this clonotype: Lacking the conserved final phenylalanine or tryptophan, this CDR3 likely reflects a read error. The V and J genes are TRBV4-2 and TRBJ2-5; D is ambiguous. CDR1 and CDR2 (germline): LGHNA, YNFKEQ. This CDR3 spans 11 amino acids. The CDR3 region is CANSQEETQYI. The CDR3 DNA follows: TGTGCCAACAGCCAAGAAGAGACCCAGTACATC.

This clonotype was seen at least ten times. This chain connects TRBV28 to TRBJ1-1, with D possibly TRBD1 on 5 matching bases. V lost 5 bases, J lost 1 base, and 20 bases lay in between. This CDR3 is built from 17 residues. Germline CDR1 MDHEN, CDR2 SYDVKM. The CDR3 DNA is TGTGCCAGCAGTACTGCCGGGGGGGGAATCCGGAACACTGAAGCTTTCTTT. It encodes CASSTAGGGIRNTEAFF.

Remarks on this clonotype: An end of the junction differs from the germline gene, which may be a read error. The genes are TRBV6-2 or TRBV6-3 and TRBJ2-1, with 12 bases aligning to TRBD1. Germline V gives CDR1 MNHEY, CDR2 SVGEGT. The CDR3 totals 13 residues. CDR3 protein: CASGYTSGTGGFF. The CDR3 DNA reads TGTGCCAGCGGTTACACGTCCGGGACAGGGGGCTTCTTC.

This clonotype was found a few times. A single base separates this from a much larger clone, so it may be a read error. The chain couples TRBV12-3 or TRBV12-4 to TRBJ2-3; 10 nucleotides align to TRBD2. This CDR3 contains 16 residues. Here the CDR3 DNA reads TGTGCCAACAGTTTATTTGCTAGCGGGAGTGCAGATACGCAGTATTTT. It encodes CANSLFASGSADTQYF.

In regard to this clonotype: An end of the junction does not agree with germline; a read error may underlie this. CDR3 in DNA: TGTTCCAGCAGTTTCAGACCCATGAACACTGAAGTTTTCTTT. Its protein product is CSSSFRPMNTEVFF. The rearrangement joins TRBV11-3 to TRBJ1-1, with no clear D. This CDR3 has 14 residues. Per the germline V gene, CDR1 is SGHNT and CDR2 is YENEEA.

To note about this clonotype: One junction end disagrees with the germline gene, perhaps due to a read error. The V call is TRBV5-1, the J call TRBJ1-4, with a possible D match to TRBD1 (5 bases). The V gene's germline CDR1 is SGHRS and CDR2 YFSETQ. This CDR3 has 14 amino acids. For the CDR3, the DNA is TGCGCCGGCAGCGACACATGGGGCGGTGAAATACTGTTTTTT. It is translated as CAGSDTWGGEILFF.

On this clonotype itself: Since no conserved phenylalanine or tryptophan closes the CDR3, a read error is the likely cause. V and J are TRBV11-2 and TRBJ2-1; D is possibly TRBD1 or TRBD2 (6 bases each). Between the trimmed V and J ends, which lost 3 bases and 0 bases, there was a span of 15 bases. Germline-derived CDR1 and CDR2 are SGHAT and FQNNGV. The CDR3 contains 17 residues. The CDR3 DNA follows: TGTGCCAGCAGCTTGGGGGGACAAAGGAGCTCCTACAATGAGCAGTTCCTC. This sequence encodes CASSLGGQRSSYNEQFL.

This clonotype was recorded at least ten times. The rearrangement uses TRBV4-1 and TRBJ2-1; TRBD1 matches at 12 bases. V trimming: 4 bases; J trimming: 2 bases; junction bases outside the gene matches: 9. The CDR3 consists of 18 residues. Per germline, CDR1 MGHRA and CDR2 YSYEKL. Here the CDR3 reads CASSRQWDRGPAYNEQFF. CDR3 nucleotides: TGCGCCAGCAGCCGCCAATGGGACAGGGGGCCTGCCTACAATGAGCAGTTCTTC.

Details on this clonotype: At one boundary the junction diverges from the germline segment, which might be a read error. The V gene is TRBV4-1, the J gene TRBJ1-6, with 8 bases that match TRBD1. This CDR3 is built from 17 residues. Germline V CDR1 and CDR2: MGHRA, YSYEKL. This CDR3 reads CASSRSSGQAYNSPLHF. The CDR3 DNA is TGCGCCAGCAGCCGAAGTTCGGGACAGGCTTATAATTCACCACTCCACTTT.

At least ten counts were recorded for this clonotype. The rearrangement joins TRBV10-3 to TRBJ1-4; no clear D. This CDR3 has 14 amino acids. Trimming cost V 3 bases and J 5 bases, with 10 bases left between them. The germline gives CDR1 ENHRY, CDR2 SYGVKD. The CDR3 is CAISEGRINEKLFF. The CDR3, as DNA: TGTGCCATCAGTGAAGGACGAATCAATGAAAAACTGTTTTTT.

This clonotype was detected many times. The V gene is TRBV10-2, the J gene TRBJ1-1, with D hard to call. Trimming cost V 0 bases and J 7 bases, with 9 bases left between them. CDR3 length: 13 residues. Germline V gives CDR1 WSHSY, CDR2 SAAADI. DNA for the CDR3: TGCGCCAGCAGTGAGTCGAATGGAGATGAAGCTTTCTTT. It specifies CASSESNGDEAFF.

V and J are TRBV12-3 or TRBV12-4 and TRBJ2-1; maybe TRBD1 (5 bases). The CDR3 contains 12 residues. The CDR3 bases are TGTGTCAGTGGGCAGGGCTACAATGAGCAGTTCTTC. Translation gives CVSGQGYNEQFF.

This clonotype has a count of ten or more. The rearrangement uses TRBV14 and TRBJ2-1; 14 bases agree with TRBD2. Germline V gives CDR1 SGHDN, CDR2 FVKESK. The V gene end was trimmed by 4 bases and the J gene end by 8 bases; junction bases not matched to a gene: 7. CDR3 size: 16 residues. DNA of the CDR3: TGTGCCAGCAGCCCTCCGGGACTAGCGGGAGAATATGAGCAGTTCTTC. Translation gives CASSPPGLAGEYEQFF.

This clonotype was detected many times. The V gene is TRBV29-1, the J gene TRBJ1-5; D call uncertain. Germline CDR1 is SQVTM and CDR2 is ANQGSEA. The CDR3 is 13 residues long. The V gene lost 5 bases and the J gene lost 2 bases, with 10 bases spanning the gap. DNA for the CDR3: TGCAGCGTTAGCGGTCCGGGCAATCAGCCCCAGCATTTT. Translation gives CSVSGPGNQPQHF. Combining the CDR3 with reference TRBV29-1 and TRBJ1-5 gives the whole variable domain SAVISQKPSRDICQRGTSLTIQCQVDSQVTMMFWYRQQPGQSLTLIATANQGSEATYESGFVIDKFPISRPNLTFSTLTVSNMSPEDSSIYLCSVSGPGNQPQHFGDGTRLSIL.

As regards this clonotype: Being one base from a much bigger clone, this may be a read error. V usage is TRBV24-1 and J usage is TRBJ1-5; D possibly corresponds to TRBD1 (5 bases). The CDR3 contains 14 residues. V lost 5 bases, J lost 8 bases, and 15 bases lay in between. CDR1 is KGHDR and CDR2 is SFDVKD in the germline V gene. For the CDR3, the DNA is TGTGCCACCAGTGGCTCAGGGTCGGTTGAGCCCCAGCATTTT. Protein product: CATSGSGSVEPQHF.